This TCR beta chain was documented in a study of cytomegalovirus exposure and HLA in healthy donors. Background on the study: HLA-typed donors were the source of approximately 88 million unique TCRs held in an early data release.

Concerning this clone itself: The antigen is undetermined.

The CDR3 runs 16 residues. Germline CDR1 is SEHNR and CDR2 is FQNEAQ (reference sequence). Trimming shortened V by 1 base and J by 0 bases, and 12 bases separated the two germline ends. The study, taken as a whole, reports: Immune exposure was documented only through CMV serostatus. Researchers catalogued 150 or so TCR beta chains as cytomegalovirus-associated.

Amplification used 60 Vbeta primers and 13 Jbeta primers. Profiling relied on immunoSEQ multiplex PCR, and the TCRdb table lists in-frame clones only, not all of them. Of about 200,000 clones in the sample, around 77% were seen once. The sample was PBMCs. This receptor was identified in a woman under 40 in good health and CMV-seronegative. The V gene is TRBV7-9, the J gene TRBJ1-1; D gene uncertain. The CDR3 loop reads CASSLVAGVLNTEAFF. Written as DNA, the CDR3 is TGTGCCAGCAGCTTAGTAGCGGGCGTTTTGAACACTGAAGCTTTCTTT.